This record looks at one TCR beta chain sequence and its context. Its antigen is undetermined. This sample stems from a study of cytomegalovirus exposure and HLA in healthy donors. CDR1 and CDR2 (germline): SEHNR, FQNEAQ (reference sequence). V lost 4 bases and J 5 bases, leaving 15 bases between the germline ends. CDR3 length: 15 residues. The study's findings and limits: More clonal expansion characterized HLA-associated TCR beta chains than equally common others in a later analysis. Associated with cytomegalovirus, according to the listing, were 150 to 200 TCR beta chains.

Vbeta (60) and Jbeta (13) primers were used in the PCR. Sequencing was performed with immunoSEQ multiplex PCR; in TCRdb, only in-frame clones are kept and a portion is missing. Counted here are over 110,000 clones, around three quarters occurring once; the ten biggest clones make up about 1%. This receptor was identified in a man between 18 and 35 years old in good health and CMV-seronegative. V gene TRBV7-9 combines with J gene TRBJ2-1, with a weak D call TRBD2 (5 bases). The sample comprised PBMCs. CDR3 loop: CASSYEGHANNEQFF. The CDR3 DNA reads TGTGCCAGCAGCTACGAGGGCCACGCAAACAATGAGCAGTTCTTC.